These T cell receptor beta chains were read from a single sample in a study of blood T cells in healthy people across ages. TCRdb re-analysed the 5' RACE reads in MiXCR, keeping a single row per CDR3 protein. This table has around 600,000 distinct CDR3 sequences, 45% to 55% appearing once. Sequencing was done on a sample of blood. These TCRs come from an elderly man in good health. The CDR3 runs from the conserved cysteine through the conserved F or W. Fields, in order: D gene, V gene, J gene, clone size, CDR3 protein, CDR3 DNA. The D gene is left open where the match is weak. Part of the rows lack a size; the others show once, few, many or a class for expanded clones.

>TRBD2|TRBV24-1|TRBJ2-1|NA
CATGTSGASSYNEQFF
TGTGCCACCGGGACTAGCGGGGCTAGCTCCTACAATGAGCAGTTCTTC
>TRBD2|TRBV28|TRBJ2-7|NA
CASSLWTSGSEPPYEQYF
TGTGCCAGCAGTTTATGGACTAGCGGGAGCGAACCTCCCTACGAGCAGTACTTC
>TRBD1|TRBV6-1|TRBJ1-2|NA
CASRHTGAANYGYTF
TGTGCCAGCAGGCACACAGGGGCAGCTAACTATGGCTACACCTTC
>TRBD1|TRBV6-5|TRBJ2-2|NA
CASRWTGGDPGELFF
TGTGCCAGCAGGTGGACAGGGGGGGACCCCGGGGAGCTGTTTTTT
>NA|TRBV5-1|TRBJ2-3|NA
CASSAGQINTDTQYF
TGCGCCAGCAGCGCGGGACAGATAAACACAGATACGCAGTATTTT
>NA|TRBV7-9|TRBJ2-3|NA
CASSLEAGPDTQYF
TGTGCCAGCAGCTTAGAGGCAGGGCCAGATACGCAGTATTTT
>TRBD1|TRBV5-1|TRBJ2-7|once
CAGSGQGSGSYEQYF
TGCGCCGGCAGCGGACAGGGGTCGGGTTCCTACGAGCAGTACTTC
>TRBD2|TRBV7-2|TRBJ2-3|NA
CASSLESNGGGTDTQYF
TGTGCCAGCAGCTTAGAGTCTAACGGGGGGGGCACAGATACGCAGTATTTT
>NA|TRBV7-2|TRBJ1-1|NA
CASSIRSGETEAFF
TGTGCCAGCAGCATCAGATCAGGGGAGACTGAAGCTTTCTTT
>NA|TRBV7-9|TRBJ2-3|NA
CASSLGPLADTQYF
TGTGCCAGCAGCTTAGGCCCTCTAGCAGATACGCAGTATTTT
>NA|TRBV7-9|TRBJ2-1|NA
CASSVTRGWNEQFF
TGTGCCAGCAGCGTTACAAGAGGGTGGAATGAGCAGTTCTTC
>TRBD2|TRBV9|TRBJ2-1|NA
CASSVEDGRRNEQFF
TGTGCCAGCAGCGTGGAGGACGGGAGGAGGAATGAGCAGTTCTTC
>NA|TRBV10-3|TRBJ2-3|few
CAISEGQPSGDTQYF
TGTGCCATCAGTGAGGGACAGCCTTCGGGGGATACGCAGTATTTT
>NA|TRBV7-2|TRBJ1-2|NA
CASSLGQGLYGGYTF
TGTGCCAGCAGCTTAGGTCAGGGCCTCTATGGAGGCTACACCTTC
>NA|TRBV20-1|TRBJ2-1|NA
CSVGEGLCNEQFF
TGCAGTGTTGGAGAGGGACTTTGCAATGAGCAGTTCTTC
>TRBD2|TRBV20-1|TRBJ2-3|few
CSAGLLAGVRTDTQYF
TGCAGTGCTGGACTTCTAGCGGGAGTTCGCACAGATACGCAGTATTTT
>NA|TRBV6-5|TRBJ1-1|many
CASSKAFF
TGTGCCAGCAGTAAAGCTTTCTTT
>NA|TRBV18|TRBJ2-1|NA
CASSPLPYNEQFF
TGTGCCAGCTCCCCACTCCCCTACAATGAGCAGTTCTTC
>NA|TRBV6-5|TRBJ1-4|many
CASSYFGATNEKLFF
TGTGCCAGCAGTTATTTCGGTGCAACTAATGAAAAACTGTTTTTT
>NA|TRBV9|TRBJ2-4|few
CASSVAGVGNIQYF
TGTGCCAGCAGCGTAGCAGGGGTCGGAAACATTCAGTACTTC
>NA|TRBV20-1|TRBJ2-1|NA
CSATPGGHEQFF
TGCAGTGCTACCCCTGGAGGACATGAGCAGTTCTTC
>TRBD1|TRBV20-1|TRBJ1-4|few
CSAGQANEKLFF
TGCAGTGCGGGACAGGCTAATGAAAAACTGTTTTTT
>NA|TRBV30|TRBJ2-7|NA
CAWSVNLHEQYF
TGTGCCTGGAGTGTAAATCTACACGAGCAGTACTTC
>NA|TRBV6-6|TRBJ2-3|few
CASSGSQDFDTQYF
TGTGCCAGTTCTGGCTCACAGGACTTCGATACGCAGTATTTT
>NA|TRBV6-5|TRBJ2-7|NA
CASRSSTGPHEQYF
TGTGCCAGCAGGAGCTCCACGGGCCCCCACGAGCAGTACTTC
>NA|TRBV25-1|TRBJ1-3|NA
CASSQVGSGNTIYF
TGTGCCAGCAGTCAGGTGGGCTCTGGAAACACCATATATTTT
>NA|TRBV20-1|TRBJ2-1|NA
CSARPNRDNEQFF
TGCAGTGCTAGGCCAAACCGGGACAATGAGCAGTTCTTC
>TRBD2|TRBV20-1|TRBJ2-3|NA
CSAIDSGGTDTQYF
TGCAGTGCTATCGATAGCGGGGGTACAGATACGCAGTATTTT
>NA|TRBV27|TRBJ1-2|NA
CASSPGLRAYGYTF
TGTGCCAGCAGTCCCGGGCTGCGGGCCTATGGCTACACCTTC
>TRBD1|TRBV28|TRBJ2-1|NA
CASSSGTGRQFF
TGTGCCAGCAGTTCTGGGACAGGGCGGCAGTTCTTC